The 21 T cell receptor beta chains listed next were all sequenced from one sample in a study of T cells in Graves' hyperthyroidism and ophthalmopathy. The source material, RNA transcripts, was used to amplify TCR beta CDR3 regions. The TCR CDR3 first-round RT-PCR relied on the HTBI primer set. TCRdb reprocessed the multiplex PCR reads via MiXCR and lists one record per CDR3 protein. The data contain 95,000 to 110,000 distinct CDR3 sequences, approximately 15% of them singletons. Material for sequencing was blood. These receptors originate from a woman between 45 and 60 years old with Graves' hyperthyroidism.

This clonotype occurred a few times. The rearrangement joins TRBV27 to TRBJ2-7; D unresolved. Germline-derived CDR1 and CDR2 are MNHEY and SMNVEV (reference sequence). Trimming left V 4 bases short and J 2 bases short, with 12 bases between. The CDR3 totals 14 residues. The CDR3 DNA is TGTGCCAGCAGTTCCGTACGTCGACCCTACGAGCAGTACTTC. Protein: CASSSVRRPYEQYF.

Many counts were recorded for this clonotype. CDR3 amino acids: CASSLGQPYNEQFF. The CDR3, as DNA: TGCGCCAGCAGCTTGGGACAGCCCTACAATGAGCAGTTCTTC. The chain recombines TRBV5-1 with TRBJ2-1; TRBD1 might be the D (5 bases). Germline V gives CDR1 SGHRS, CDR2 YFSETQ. This CDR3 contains 14 residues. V lost 0 bases and J lost 2, with 6 bases in between.

This clonotype was observed at least ten times. V usage is TRBV3-1 and J usage is TRBJ2-3, with 9 nucleotides matching TRBD2. Germline V CDR1 and CDR2: LGHDT, YNNKEL (reference sequence). After removal of 4 bases from V and 2 bases from J, the junction contained 13 bases not matched to a gene. The CDR3 has 18 amino acids. The CDR3 is CASSPGLGASGATDTQYF. The CDR3 bases are TGTGCCAGCAGCCCCGGGCTCGGGGCTAGCGGGGCCACAGATACGCAGTATTTT.

This clonotype has at least ten counts. The rearrangement links TRBV30 to TRBJ2-2; tentatively, D is TRBD2 (5 bases). Germline CDR1 is GTSNPN and CDR2 is SVGIG (reference sequence). V lost 7 bases to trimming and J lost 1 base, with 19 bases between them. The CDR3 length is 16 residues. The CDR3 loop is CASTGFRTGNTGELFF. DNA for the CDR3: TGTGCCTCCACGGGGTTCCGGACGGGGAACACCGGGGAGCTGTTTTTT.

The chain combines TRBV6-1 with TRBJ2-7; tentative D call: TRBD2 (5 bases). The CDR3 spans 11 residues. Germline V lookup: CDR1 MNHNS, CDR2 SASEGT. CDR3 DNA: TGTGCATGCGGGTGGGCCGACGAGCAGTACTTC. This sequence encodes CACGWADEQYF.

This clonotype was seen ten or more times. The chain links TRBV11-2 to TRBJ2-7; TRBD2 agrees at 7 bases. V dropped 5 bases and J dropped 5; count of bases not matched to a gene: 12. The CDR3 totals 15 residues. The germline CDR1 and CDR2 sequences are SGHAT and FQNNGV. CDR3 nucleotides: TGTGCCAGCAGCCAAAAACGGACTAGTCTCCACGAGCAGTACTTC. Protein: CASSQKRTSLHEQYF.

This clonotype was observed many times. The chain couples TRBV28 to TRBJ2-4; tentative D call: TRBD1 (6 bases). Germline values: CDR1 MDHEN, CDR2 SYDVKM. Trimming shortened V by 4 bases and J by 1 base, and 14 bases separated the two germline ends. The CDR3 is 16 residues long. CDR3 sequence: CASSSRQARAKNIQYF. The CDR3 nucleotides are TGTGCCAGCAGTTCGCGACAGGCCCGGGCCAAAAACATTCAGTACTTC.

The sample holds a few counts of this clonotype. The CDR3 reads CAWSGLGASGPDTQYF. CDR3 sequence (DNA): TGTGCCTGGAGCGGATTAGGTGCTAGCGGGCCAGATACGCAGTATTTT. The J gene is TRBJ2-3, the V gene TRBV30; 8 bases fit TRBD2. The CDR3 sequence is 16 residues long. From germline, CDR1 is GTSNPN and CDR2 SVGIG (reference sequence). V was pared by 3 bases and J by 4 bases, with 12 bases of the junction left unmatched.

This clonotype was seen repeatedly, ten times or more. This sequence joins TRBV10-3 and TRBJ2-7, with TRBD1 matching 11 bases. Trimming cost V 6 bases and J 4 bases; bases outside gene matches: 8. Germline CDR1 is ENHRY and CDR2 is SYGVKD. The CDR3 consists of 15 residues. CDR3 bases: TGTGCCATCAGGACGCCGGACAGGGGGCGGTACGAGCAGTACTTC. Translating it yields CAIRTPDRGRYEQYF.

There are many counts of this clonotype. As DNA, the CDR3 is TGCAGTGCTAGAGCCTCCCCACTAGCGGGAGTTGGAGATACGCAGTATTTT. This gives the protein CSARASPLAGVGDTQYF. The rearrangement joins TRBV20-1 to TRBJ2-3; 11 bases fit TRBD2. The CDR3 is made up of 17 amino acids. Per the germline V gene, CDR1 is DFQATT and CDR2 is SNEGSKA (reference sequence). The J segment lost 5 bases and the V segment lost 1 base, leaving 11 bases of the junction unmatched.

This clonotype has at least ten counts. The rearrangement joins TRBV7-9 to TRBJ2-7; a weak D match, TRBD1 (6 bases). The CDR3 spans 12 residues. V was pared by 5 bases and J by 7 bases, with 12 bases between. CDR1 SEHNR and CDR2 FQNEAQ come from the germline V gene (reference sequence). CDR3: CASSPSRGEQYF. The CDR3 DNA is TGTGCCAGCAGCCCCTCCAGGGGTGAGCAGTACTTC. Filled out from reference TRBV7-9 and TRBJ2-7, the complete variable domain reads DTGVSQNPRHKITKRGQNVTFRCDPISEHNRLYWYRQTLGQGPEFLTYFQNEAQLEKSRLLSDRFSAERPKGSFSTLEIQRTEQGDSAMYLCASSPSRGEQYFGPGTRLTVT.

The V call is TRBV20-1, the J call TRBJ2-5, with D possibly being TRBD2 (6 bases). This CDR3 has 13 residues. Trimming removed 6 bases from V and 1 base from J, with 12 bases in between. The germline V gene has CDR1 DFQATT and CDR2 SNEGSKA (reference sequence). CDR3 DNA sequence: TGCAGTGCCATCAATAGCGGCCAAGAGACCCAGTACTTC. It codes for CSAINSGQETQYF.

There are many counts of this clonotype. This chain connects TRBV5-1 to TRBJ2-5; 8 bases map to TRBD1. CDR3 length: 15 amino acids. J gave up 4 bases and V 4 bases, and 9 bases lay outside the gene matches. Germline lookup yields CDR1 SGHRS and CDR2 YFSETQ. CDR3 nucleotides: TGCGCCAGCAGCCCAGGACAGGGTAGTGGAGAGACCCAGTACTTC. The encoded protein is CASSPGQGSGETQYF.

At least ten counts were recorded for this clonotype. The CDR3 region is CSARRTVFGEAFF. The CDR3 DNA follows: TGCAGTGCCCGTAGGACAGTTTTCGGTGAAGCTTTCTTT. V usage is TRBV20-1 and J usage is TRBJ1-1, with D perhaps matching TRBD1 (6 bases). CDR1 is DFQATT, CDR2 SNEGSKA, per germline (reference sequence). CDR3 size: 13 residues. The ends were cut back, 6 bases at V and 7 bases at J, with 18 bases in the middle.

Many counts were recorded for this clonotype. The chain links TRBV11-2 to TRBJ1-6; 7 bases are a match to TRBD1. The V gene's germline CDR1 is SGHAT and CDR2 FQNNGV. The CDR3 sequence is 15 residues long. V trimming: 2 bases; J trimming: 6 bases; junction bases outside the gene matches: 4. This CDR3 is CASSLSGGGNSPLHF. In nucleotides, the CDR3 is TGTGCCAGCAGCTTATCAGGGGGAGGTAATTCACCCCTCCACTTT. Variable domain in full (rest from reference TRBV11-2 and TRBJ1-6): EAGVAQSPRYKIIEKRQSVAFWCNPISGHATLYWYQQILGQGPKLLIQFQNNGVVDDSQLPKDRFSAERLKGVDSTLKIQPAKLEDSAVYLCASSLSGGGNSPLHFGNGTRLTVT.

This clonotype was observed many times. The chain uses TRBV28 and TRBJ2-5; D could derive from TRBD1 or TRBD2 (6 bases each). V dropped 3 bases and J dropped 2 bases, with 13 bases sitting between them. The CDR3 consists of 15 residues. Germline V gene sequence: CDR1 MDHEN, CDR2 SYDVKM. CDR3 amino acids: CASSFRVGGQETQYF. In nucleotides, the CDR3 is TGTGCCAGCAGTTTCCGGGTAGGGGGGCAAGAGACCCAGTACTTC.

This clonotype has at least ten counts. The chain uses TRBV6-4 and TRBJ2-1, with 15 bases identical to TRBD2. Germline assignment: CDR1 MRHNA and CDR2 SNTAGT. V lost 2 bases and J lost 6; bases outside the gene matches: 2. The CDR3 contains 16 residues. CDR3: CASSDGLAGGGNEQFF. CDR3 DNA: TGTGCCAGCAGTGACGGACTAGCGGGAGGGGGCAATGAGCAGTTCTTC.

V usage is TRBV7-2 and J usage is TRBJ1-5; D unresolved. Germline CDR1 is SGHTA and CDR2 is FQGNSA. The V end was cut by 7 bases, the J end by 0 bases, with 25 bases between. The CDR3 length is 19 residues. The CDR3: CASTEKPPGGSYSNQPQHF. The CDR3 DNA follows: TGTGCCAGCACCGAAAAACCCCCGGGTGGAAGCTATAGCAATCAGCCCCAGCATTTT.

This clonotype was seen more than once but under ten times. The genes are TRBV19 and TRBJ2-1; TRBD2 aligns across 8 bases. Germline-derived CDR1 and CDR2 are LNHDA and SQIVND (reference sequence). V gave up 1 base and J gave up 7 bases; unmatched junction bases: 6. The CDR3 consists of 15 residues. This chain's CDR3 is CASSIGSAGDNEQFF. Here the CDR3 DNA reads TGTGCCAGTAGTATAGGTTCAGCGGGAGATAATGAGCAGTTCTTC.

This clonotype turned up a few times. The chain joins TRBV7-9 to TRBJ1-5, with D maybe TRBD1 (5 bases). CDR1 is SEHNR, CDR2 FQNEAQ, per germline (reference sequence). CDR3 length equals 12 residues. V lost 5 bases to trimming and J lost 6 bases, with 8 bases between them. CDR3 coding DNA: TGTGCCAGCAGCCCGGACATTCAGCCCCAGCATTTT. Residues: CASSPDIQPQHF.

This clonotype has ten or more counts. DNA for the CDR3: TGTGCCAGCAGCCCACAGGGGAAAGAGACCCAGTACTTC. Translated, it gives CASSPQGKETQYF. The rearrangement joins TRBV7-9 to TRBJ2-5; 7 nucleotides align to TRBD1. The junction had 3 bases not matched to a gene; V was cut back by 5 bases and J by 3 bases. Germline V gene data show CDR1 as SEHNR and CDR2 as FQNEAQ (reference sequence). This CDR3 comprises 13 residues.